This entry lists 7 T cell receptor beta chains sequenced from one sample in a study of T cell clonotyping in hematopoietic cell transplantation. Sequencing was performed with immunoSEQ multiplex PCR; in TCRdb, only in-frame clones are kept and a portion is missing. Of 9,000 or so clones listed, almost 80% are singletons. Source: peripheral blood mononuclear cells, taken 180 days after allogeneic stem cell transplant. The receptors shown here come from a female patient aged 50-59 years who had an allogeneic stem cell transplant from a related donor, so the T cells may come from the graft donor. Some clones in this sample may be carry-over from other donors' samples.

J is TRBJ1-1 and V is TRBV6-1; D gene ambiguous. Looked up from germline, CDR1 is MNHNS and CDR2 is SASEGT. This CDR3 is 11 amino acids long. Trimming took 5 bases from V and 10 from J, leaving 11 bases between them. CDR3 protein: CASSPRSGAFF. The CDR3, as DNA: TGTGCCAGCAGTCCCCGAAGTGGAGCTTTCTTT.

The CDR3 bases are TGTGCCAGTAGTATTGCGGGGGGGCGGTACAATGAGCAGTTCTTC. This encodes CASSIAGGRYNEQFF. The V and J genes are TRBV19 and TRBJ2-1; 9 bases are a match to TRBD2. The CDR3 runs 15 residues. From germline, CDR1 is LNHDA and CDR2 SQIVND (reference sequence). V lost 3 bases to trimming and J lost 4 bases; unmatched junction nucleotides: 4.

Concerning this clone itself: An end of the junction differs from the germline gene, which may be a read error. CDR3 sequence reads: CSVEESDTSSYNEQFF. CDR3 coding DNA: TGCAGCGTCGAAGAGTCGGACACCAGCTCCTACAATGAGCAGTTCTTC. The chain uses TRBV29-1 and TRBJ2-1; D may be TRBD1 (5 bases). The CDR3 consists of 16 residues. Germline V gene lookup returns CDR1 SQVTM and CDR2 ANQGSEA.

The J gene is TRBJ1-2, the V gene TRBV19; no definite D call. With 3 bases removed from V and 0 bases from J, the gap between germline ends came to 8 bases. The CDR3 has 14 amino acids. CDR1 LNHDA and CDR2 SQIVND come from the germline V gene (reference sequence). In nucleotides, the CDR3 is TGTGCCAGTAGTATCAAGACACCTAACTATGGCTACACCTTC. Protein product: CASSIKTPNYGYTF. The complete variable domain, with remaining parts taken from reference TRBV19 and TRBJ1-2, reads DGGITQSPKYLFRKEGQNVTLSCEQNLNHDAMYWYRQDPGQGLRLIYYSQIVNDFQKGDIAEGYSVSREKKESFPLTVTSAQKNPTAFYLCASSIKTPNYGYTFGSGTRLTVV.

The V and J genes are TRBV28 and TRBJ1-2; the D gene is possibly TRBD1 (6 bases). CDR1 MDHEN and CDR2 SYDVKM come from the germline V gene. This CDR3 comprises 14 residues. V gave up 10 bases and J gave up 8 bases, with 23 bases separating them. In DNA, the CDR3 is TGTGCCACCAGGCCCGGGGGGGGCAATAGGGGCTACACCTTC. It yields the protein CATRPGGGNRGYTF.

This clone was seen just once. The chain employs TRBV15 and TRBJ1-6, with D tentatively TRBD1 (6 bases). This CDR3 spans 15 amino acids. Trimming took 0 bases from V and 10 from J, leaving 13 bases between them. The germline V gene has CDR1 LNHNV and CDR2 YYDKDF (reference sequence). The CDR3 nucleotides are TGTGCCACCAGCAGAGATCCCGCAGGGGAATCACCCCTCCACTTT. Its translation is CATSRDPAGESPLHF.

Only a few counts were recorded for this clone. The chain has TRBV10-2 and TRBJ1-3; 10 bases fit TRBD1. The CDR3 spans 18 residues. V lost 8 bases to trimming and J lost 0 bases; unmatched junction nucleotides: 13. The germline V gene encodes CDR1 WSHSY and CDR2 SAAADI. CDR3 nucleotides: TGCGCCAGCCGGACAGGGGGAGATCCTGGAATCTCTGGAAACACCATATATTTT. Its protein product is CASRTGGDPGISGNTIYF.